A single sample gave rise to the 4 T cell receptor beta chains below, sequenced in a study of beta chain features in type 1 diabetes (dated by TCRdb to 2017 to 2018). The library relied on the immunoSEQ multiplex PCR assay. The entire amount of isolated RNA was reverse transcribed using the High Capacity cDNA Reverse Transcription Kit, so the sequenced TCRB transcripts were expressed ones. TCRdb provides this immuneACCESS table in a form limited to in-frame rearrangements. Some clones are lacking; in checked studies, under half of them reflect an unresolved V gene, and why the rest are absent is not known. The sample data list around 300,000 clones, and roughly 8% of these were observed just once. More than 1% of the sample lies in the top ten. The sequenced sample was central memory CD4+ T cells from blood. Receptor source: a woman between 18 and 29 years old in good health.

This clone has only a few counts. The chain carries TRBV29-1 and TRBJ2-1; D remains unclear. V was pared by 4 bases and J by 4 bases, with 11 bases between. CDR3 length: 13 residues. Germline V gene sequence: CDR1 SQVTM, CDR2 ANQGSEA. This CDR3 reads CSVGSQLYNEQFF. Written as DNA, the CDR3 is TGCAGCGTTGGGTCGCAGTTATACAATGAGCAGTTCTTC.

This clone was seen only a few times. At the DNA level, this CDR3 is encoded by other sequences in the same sample as well. J is TRBJ2-1 and V is TRBV7-6, with D possibly being TRBD1 (5 bases). Germline CDR1 reads SGHVS; CDR2 reads FNYEAQ. The CDR3 length is 13 residues. V lost 3 bases and J lost 6, with 9 bases in between. CDR3 sequence: CASSFGAGNEQFF. In DNA form, the CDR3 reads TGTGCCAGCAGCTTTGGGGCCGGCAATGAGCAGTTCTTC.

This clone was picked up a small number of times. The J gene is TRBJ1-4, the V gene TRBV7-2; D is perhaps TRBD1 (6 bases). V lost 1 base and J 5 bases, leaving 8 bases between the germline ends. The CDR3 is made up of 14 amino acids. Per germline, CDR1 SGHTA and CDR2 FQGNSA. CDR3 bases: TGTGCCAGCAGCTTAGACAGGGTCAATGAAAAACTGTTTTTT. Protein product: CASSLDRVNEKLFF.

The V call is TRBV19, the J call TRBJ2-7; 10 bases fit TRBD1. The CDR3 consists of 13 residues. With 6 bases clipped from V and 5 bases from J, the junction kept 4 bases outside the gene matches. From germline, CDR1 is LNHDA and CDR2 SQIVND (reference sequence). This chain's CDR3 is CASSRDRGDEQYV. The CDR3 DNA reads as TGTGCCAGTAGCCGGGACAGGGGTGACGAGCAGTACGTC.